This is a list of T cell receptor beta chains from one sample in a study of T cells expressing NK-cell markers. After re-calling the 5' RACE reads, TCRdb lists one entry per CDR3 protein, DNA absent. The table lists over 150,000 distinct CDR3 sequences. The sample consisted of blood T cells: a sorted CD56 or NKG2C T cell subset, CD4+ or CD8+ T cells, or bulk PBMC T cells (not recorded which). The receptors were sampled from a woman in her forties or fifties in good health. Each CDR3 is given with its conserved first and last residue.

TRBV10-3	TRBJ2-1	CAISAGLASYNEQFF
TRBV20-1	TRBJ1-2	CSASGWGGYTF
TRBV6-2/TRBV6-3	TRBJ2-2	CATWSRRMVAGDSGELFF
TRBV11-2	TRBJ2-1	CASSLSGRALGEQFF
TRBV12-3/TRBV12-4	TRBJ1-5	CASSVDRLIQPQHF
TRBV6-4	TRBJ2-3	CASKMGGSTDTQYF
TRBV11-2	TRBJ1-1	CASSLGGGMNTEAFF
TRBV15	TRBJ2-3	CATSREGGSDTQYF
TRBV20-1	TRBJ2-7	CSAIPGQGYEQYF
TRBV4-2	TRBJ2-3	CASSPTGLTDTQYF
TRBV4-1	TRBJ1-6	CASSQANNSPLHF
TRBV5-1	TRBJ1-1	CASRTEGNTEAFF
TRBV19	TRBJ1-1	CASKQGNTEAFF
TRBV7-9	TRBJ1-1	CASSPLGTGGPDTEAFF
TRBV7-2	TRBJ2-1	CASSSLGAGGWNEQFF
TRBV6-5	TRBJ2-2	CASSYSPDRPTGELFF
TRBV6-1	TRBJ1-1	CASGRDRGFPEAFF
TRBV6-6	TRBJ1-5	CASSYSADIKPQHF
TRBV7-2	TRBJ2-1	CASSPIASANEQFF
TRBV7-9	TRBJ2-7	CASSSTTGDHDYEQYF
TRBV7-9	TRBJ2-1	CASSSGLANEQFF
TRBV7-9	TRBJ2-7	CASSTGQITYEQYF
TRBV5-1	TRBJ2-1	CASSLTRTGASGEQFF
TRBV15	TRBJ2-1	CATSRDRQGLFF
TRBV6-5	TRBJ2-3	CASSGAVTSTDTQYF
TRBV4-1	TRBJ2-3	CASSQGGLAGIGGDTQYF
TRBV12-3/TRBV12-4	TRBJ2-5	CASSFSGSPQETQYF
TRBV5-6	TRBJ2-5	CASSIGTGVETQYF
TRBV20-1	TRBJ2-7	CSARDFGTEGTYEQYF
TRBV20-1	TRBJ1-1	CSARVLSGGMNTEAFF
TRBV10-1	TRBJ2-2	CASSGDRGQPSTGELFF
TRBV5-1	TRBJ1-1	CASSQTRGMNTEAFF